The rows below give T cell receptor beta chains drawn from one sample of a study of blood T cell repertoires in COVID-19. The data were produced by immunoSEQ multiplex PCR, yet TCRdb's version contains in-frame clones alone and is incomplete. Among about 220,000 clones listed, 82% were seen once. The sequenced material came from peripheral blood. These TCRs come from a woman in her 70s with COVID-19, enrolled during active disease. The conserved cysteine and the conserved F or W are not part of the CDR3 here.

TRBV6-2/TRBV6-3 | ASSYLSSGSNEQF
TRBV7-2 | ASSLGGGEQY
TRBV7-2 | ASSFDGTSGLY
TRBV18 | ASSPTVNEPQH
TRBV10-3 | AISLTGTSKNNEQF
TRBV18 | ASSPQQGANEQY
TRBV9 | ASSLRGGTDTQY
TRBV7-9 | ASSFSGRRGGELF
TRBV18 | ASSPGLYPRDNEQF
TRBV27 | ASRHTPSGDSYEQY
TRBV5-1 | ASIAAERGETQY
TRBV7-2 | ASSARRDNTDTQY
TRBV5-4 | ASSLYRVNTGELF
TRBV4-3 | ASSQVPQGQNTEAF
TRBV18 | ASSPGSYEQF
TRBV18 | ASSQGRASYEQY
TRBV3-1/TRBV3-2 | ASSSWGLSSTDTQY
TRBV4-1 | ASSQRGQGFQETQY
TRBV24-1 | ATSDQGRYGYT
TRBV19 | ASSHRGNTEAF
TRBV6-5 | ASSYMAADNSPLH
TRBV2 | ATLRLENTGELF
TRBV10-3 | AISATSYQPQH
TRBV18 | ASSPQRGLGNTIY
TRBV4-1 | ASSGTGSDINYGYT
TRBV6-6 | ASSYGSDRVNGYT
TRBV7-6 | ASSSFLAGSTDTQY
TRBV19 | ASSISGREF
TRBV7-2 | ASSLFVRAAGELF
TRBV4-3 | ASSLYAGEDYSYEQY
TRBV9 | ASSPGGGYEQY
TRBV27 | ASSLRPPSRAYTDTQY
TRBV24-1 | ATSDSGTGENTEAF
TRBV27 | ASSPGPGSNQPQH
TRBV4-1 | ASSLRSGYPDNEQF
TRBV4-3 | ASSQTRGATGELF
TRBV10-2 | ASRDTSGRLHEQY
TRBV4-3 | ASSVGTALNEQY
TRBV6-1 | ASESGGGFTDTQY
TRBV30 | AWSGDSSYEQY
TRBV9 | ASSFLAGGWGTDTQY
TRBV6-5 | ASIPSSSGNTIY
TRBV5-1 | ASKLAGTATNEKLF
TRBV11-2 | ASGVLRQGFVEQY
TRBV28 | ASSLSPPFVDRGRNGYT
TRBV10-3 | AISDPGQGTYEQY
TRBV4-3 | ASSQDIRETKNIQY
TRBV6-2/TRBV6-3 | ASSYAHRLYT
TRBV27 | ASSLAGQGDGYT
TRBV28 | ASSHTRARLNYEQY
TRBV5-4 | ASSPRGANRYGYT